A selection of T cell receptor beta chains follows, all from one sample in a study of cytomegalovirus exposure and HLA in healthy donors. Produced via immunoSEQ multiplex PCR; TCRdb's table is partial and in-frame only. The sample lists about 140,000 clones; about four fifths were seen once. Sample: PBMCs. The receptors derive from a male donor in good health and CMV-seronegative. CDR3s include the opening cysteine and the closing phenylalanine or tryptophan. The order of the fields is clone size, D gene, J gene, V gene, CDR3 length, CDR3 DNA, CDR3 protein. The D gene is left open where the match is weak. Size is omitted from some rows. Given values are once, few, many or a class for expanded clones.

few,-,TRBJ2-7,TRBV10-1,14,TGCGCCAGCGGATGCGGCTCACTTCCCTACGAGCAGTACTTC,CASGCGSLPYEQYF
-,-,TRBJ1-1,TRBV6-5,11,TGTGCCAGCAGTCCGAGGGTAGGGGCTTTCTTT,CASSPRVGAFF
-,TRBD2,TRBJ2-3,TRBV7-8,17,TGTGCCAGCAGCTTAGATGGGCCTAGCGGGGGCACAGATACGCAGTATTTT,CASSLDGPSGGTDTQYF
-,-,TRBJ1-2,TRBV5-1,18,TGCGCCAGCAGCTTGGCGGGGGGTGAAACACCTACAGGCGATGGCTACACCTTC,CASSLAGGETPTGDGYTF
few,TRBD1,TRBJ2-7,TRBV27,15,TGTGCCAGCAGTATCTCCGGGACAGGAGACTACGAGCAGTACTTC,CASSISGTGDYEQYF
-,-,TRBJ2-1,TRBV9,15,TGTGCCAGCAGCGTCGGCAGCTCTAGGATAAATGAGCAGTTCTTC,CASSVGSSRINEQFF
once,TRBD2,TRBJ2-5,TRBV18,19,TGTGCCAGCTCATCTGCGAAGGGGACTAGCGCCGGTTCACAAGAGACCCAGTACTTC,CASSSAKGTSAGSQETQYF
-,TRBD2,TRBJ2-1,TRBV11-2,15,TGTGCCAGCAGCCCGTCGGGACTAGTAAACGGTGAGCAGTTCTTC,CASSPSGLVNGEQFF
-,-,TRBJ2-3,TRBV7-9,12,TGTGCCAGCAGAACCGAAGGGGGTGCGCAGTATTTT,CASRTEGGAQYF
-,-,TRBJ2-7,TRBV9,16,TGTGCCAGCAGCGTAGGGGGTGGAGGGAGCCTCTACGAGCAGTACTTC,CASSVGGGGSLYEQYF
-,TRBD1,TRBJ2-2,TRBV11-3,14,TGTGCCAGCAGCCCCCGGACAGGCCCCGGGGAGCTGTTTTTT,CASSPRTGPGELFF
-,-,TRBJ2-5,TRBV5-1,16,TGCGCCAGCAGCTTGGCCAGGGCGAGATCTCAAGAGACCCAGTACTTC,CASSLARARSQETQYF
-,-,TRBJ2-6,TRBV15,15,TGTGCCACCAGCAGAGACAGGGGAGGGGCCAACGTCCTGACTTTC,CATSRDRGGANVLTF
-,TRBD2,TRBJ2-5,TRBV28,15,TGTGCCAGCAGTTCACTAGCGGGGGCACGGGAGACCCAGTACTTC,CASSSLAGARETQYF
-,TRBD2,TRBJ2-3,TRBV7-9,17,TGTGCCAGCAGCTCCCGGCGGGGGGCAGGGAGCACAGATACGCAGTATTTT,CASSSRRGAGSTDTQYF
-,TRBD1,TRBJ1-3,TRBV5-4,13,TGTGCCAGCAGCTGGGACAGAGGAAACACCATATATTTT,CASSWDRGNTIYF
-,-,TRBJ2-4,TRBV9,19,TGTGCCAGCAGCGCGCCCTTACAGGACGTGGAGCGCGCCAAAAACATTCAGTACTTC,CASSAPLQDVERAKNIQYF
-,-,TRBJ2-7,TRBV9,14,TGTGCCAGCAGCGTCGGAGGCTACAGAAACGAGCAGTACTTC,CASSVGGYRNEQYF
-,-,TRBJ2-1,TRBV7-6,13,TGTGCCAGCAGCTTCCCCGGCTACAATGAGCAGTTCTTC,CASSFPGYNEQFF
-,TRBD1,TRBJ1-5,TRBV2,14,TGTGCCAGCAGTCCGGACAGGGGCAATCAGCCCCAGCATTTT,CASSPDRGNQPQHF
once,-,TRBJ1-5,TRBV6-6,14,TGTGCCAGCTCACAATCGGGGAGCAATCAGCCCCAGCATTTT,CASSQSGSNQPQHF
-,-,TRBJ1-1,TRBV7-8,13,TGTGCCAGCAGCTTAGGAGGTCCTCGCCCCACTTTCTTT,CASSLGGPRPTFF
-,TRBD1,TRBJ1-4,TRBV10-3,14,TGTGCCGCCGGACAGGGGGGCCTTAATGAAAAACTGTTTTTT,CAAGQGGLNEKLFF
-,-,TRBJ2-3,TRBV9,14,TGTGCCAGCAGCGTATCAGGTAGTCCTAATACGCAGTATTTT,CASSVSGSPNTQYF
-,-,TRBJ2-7,TRBV9,12,TGTGCCAGCAGCCCCGGTCGGGACGAGCAGTACTTC,CASSPGRDEQYF
-,-,TRBJ2-3,TRBV27,13,TGTGCCAGCAGAGTGGTGGGTCGGGGTCGTGAGTATTTT,CASRVVGRGREYF
-,-,TRBJ2-3,TRBV7-9,15,TGTTCCAGCAGCCCCCTAGGGGGTAGCACAGATACGCAGTATTTT,CSSSPLGGSTDTQYF
-,-,TRBJ1-5,TRBV19,12,TGTGCCAGTAGTTCAGGAAATCAGCCCCAGCATTTT,CASSSGNQPQHF
-,-,TRBJ1-5,TRBV10-2,13,TGCGCCAGCAGCCACGGACAGACTCAGCCCCAGCATTTT,CASSHGQTQPQHF
once,-,TRBJ1-1,TRBV6-5,14,TGTGCCAGCAGTTACGAGGAAGGGGACACTGAAGCTTTCTTT,CASSYEEGDTEAFF
few,TRBD2,TRBJ2-7,TRBV7-2,15,TGTGCCAGCAGCTTTGGTACGGGAGGCACCTACGAGCAGTACTTC,CASSFGTGGTYEQYF
-,TRBD2,TRBJ2-3,TRBV6-6,16,TGTGCCAGCAGTTCCCTCGGGACGGGGGGGCCAGATACGCAGTATTTT,CASSSLGTGGPDTQYF
-,-,TRBJ2-1,TRBV20-1,11,TGCAGTGCGGGGGACTTCAATGAGCAGTTCTTC,CSAGDFNEQFF
-,-,TRBJ2-1,TRBV21-1,16,TGTGCCAGCAGCAAAGTAAGCGGCCTATCCTACAATGAGCAGTTCTTC,CASSKVSGLSYNEQFF